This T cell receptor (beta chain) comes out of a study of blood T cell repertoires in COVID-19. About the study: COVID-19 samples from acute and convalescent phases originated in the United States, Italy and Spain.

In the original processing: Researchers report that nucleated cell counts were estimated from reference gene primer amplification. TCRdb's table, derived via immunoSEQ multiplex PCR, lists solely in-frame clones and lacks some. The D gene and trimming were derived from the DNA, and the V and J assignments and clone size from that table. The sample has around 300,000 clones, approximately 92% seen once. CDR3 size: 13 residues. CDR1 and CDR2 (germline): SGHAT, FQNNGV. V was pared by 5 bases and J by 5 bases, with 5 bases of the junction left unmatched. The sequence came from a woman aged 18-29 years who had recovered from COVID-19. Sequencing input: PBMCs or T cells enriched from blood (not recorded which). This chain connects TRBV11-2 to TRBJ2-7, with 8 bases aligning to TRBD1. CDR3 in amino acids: CASSLDRGNEQYF. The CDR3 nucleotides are TGTGCCAGCAGCCTCGACAGGGGCAACGAGCAGTACTTC.